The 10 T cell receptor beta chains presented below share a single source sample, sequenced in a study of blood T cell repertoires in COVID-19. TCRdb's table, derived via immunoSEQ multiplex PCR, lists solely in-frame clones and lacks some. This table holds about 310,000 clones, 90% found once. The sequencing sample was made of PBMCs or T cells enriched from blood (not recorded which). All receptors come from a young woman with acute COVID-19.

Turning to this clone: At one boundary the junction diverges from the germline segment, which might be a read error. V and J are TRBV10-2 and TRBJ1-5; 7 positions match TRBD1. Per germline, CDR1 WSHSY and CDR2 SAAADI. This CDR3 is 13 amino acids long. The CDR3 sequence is CASNRGKDQPQHF. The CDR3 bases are TGCGCTAGCAACAGGGGTAAGGATCAGCCCCAGCATTTT.

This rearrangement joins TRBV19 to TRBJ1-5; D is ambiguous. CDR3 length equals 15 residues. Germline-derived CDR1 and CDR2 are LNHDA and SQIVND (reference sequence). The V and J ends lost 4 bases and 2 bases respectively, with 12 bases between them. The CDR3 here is CASSNSGQGNQPQHF. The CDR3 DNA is TGTGCCAGTAGTAATAGCGGGCAGGGCAATCAGCCCCAGCATTTT.

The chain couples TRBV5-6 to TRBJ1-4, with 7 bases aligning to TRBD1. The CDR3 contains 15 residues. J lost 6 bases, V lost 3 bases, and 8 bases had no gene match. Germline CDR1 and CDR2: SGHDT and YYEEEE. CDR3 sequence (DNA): TGTGCCAGCAGCTGGGGACAGTTAGGGGATGAAAAACTGTTTTTT. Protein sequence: CASSWGQLGDEKLFF.

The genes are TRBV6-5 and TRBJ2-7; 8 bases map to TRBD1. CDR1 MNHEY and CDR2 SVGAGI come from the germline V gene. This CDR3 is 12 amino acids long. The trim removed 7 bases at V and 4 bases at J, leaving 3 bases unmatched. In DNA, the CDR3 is TGTGCCAGCAACCAGGGGGCGTACGAGCAGTACTTC. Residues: CASNQGAYEQYF.

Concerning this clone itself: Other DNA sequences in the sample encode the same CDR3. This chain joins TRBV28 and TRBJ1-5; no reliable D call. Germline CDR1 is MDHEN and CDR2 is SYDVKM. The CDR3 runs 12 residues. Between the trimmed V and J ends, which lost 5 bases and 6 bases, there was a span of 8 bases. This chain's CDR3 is CASSRGRQPQHF. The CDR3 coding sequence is TGTGCCAGCAGTCGCGGTCGTCAGCCCCAGCATTTT.

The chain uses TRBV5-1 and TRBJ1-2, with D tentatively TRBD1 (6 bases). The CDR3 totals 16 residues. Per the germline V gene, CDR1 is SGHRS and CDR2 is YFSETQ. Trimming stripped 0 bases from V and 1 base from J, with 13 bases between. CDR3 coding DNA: TGCGCCAGCAGCTTGGACCTACTCAGGGGTAACTATGGCTACACCTTC. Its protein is CASSLDLLRGNYGYTF.

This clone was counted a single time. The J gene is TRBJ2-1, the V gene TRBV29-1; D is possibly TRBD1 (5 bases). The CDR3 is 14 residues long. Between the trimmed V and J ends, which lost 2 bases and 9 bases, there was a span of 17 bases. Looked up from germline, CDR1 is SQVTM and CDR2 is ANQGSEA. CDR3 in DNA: TGCAGCGTTGAACAGGGAAATTTGGGCGGTGAGCAGTTCTTC. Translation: CSVEQGNLGGEQFF.

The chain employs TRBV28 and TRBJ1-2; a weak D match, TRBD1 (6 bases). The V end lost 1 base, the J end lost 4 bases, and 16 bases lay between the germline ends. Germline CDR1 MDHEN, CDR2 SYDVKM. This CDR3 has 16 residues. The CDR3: CASSLSAAGESYGYTF. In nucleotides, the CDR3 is TGTGCCAGCAGTTTATCAGCCGCAGGGGAGAGCTATGGCTACACCTTC.

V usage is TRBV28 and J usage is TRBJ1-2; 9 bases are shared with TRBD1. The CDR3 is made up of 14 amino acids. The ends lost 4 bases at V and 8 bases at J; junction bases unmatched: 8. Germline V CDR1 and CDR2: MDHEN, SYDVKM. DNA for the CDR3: TGTGCCAGCAGTTACCGGGACAGGGTGGGGGGCTACACCTTC. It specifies CASSYRDRVGGYTF.

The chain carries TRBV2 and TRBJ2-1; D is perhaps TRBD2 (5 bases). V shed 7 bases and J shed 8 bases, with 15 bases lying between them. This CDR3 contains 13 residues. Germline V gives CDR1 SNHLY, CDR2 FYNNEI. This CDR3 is CASIRDSYDEQFF. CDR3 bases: TGTGCCAGCATACGGGATAGTTACGATGAGCAGTTCTTC.